The 6 T cell receptor beta chains listed next were all sequenced from one sample in a study of blood T cell repertoires in COVID-19. Profiled with immunoSEQ multiplex PCR; TCRdb holds only in-frame clones, not every one. The profile shows about 230,000 clones, more than 75% of them singletons. Sequenced: peripheral blood. These receptors were collected from a man aged 50-60 years with COVID-19, enrolled during active disease.

The chain recombines TRBV7-9 with TRBJ2-3; 10 bases map to TRBD1. CDR3 length: 15 amino acids. Germline V lookup: CDR1 SEHNR, CDR2 FQNEAQ (reference sequence). V lost 6 bases and J lost 9; bases outside the gene matches: 12. The CDR3 is CASSMTGQGFKTQYF. Here the CDR3 DNA reads TGTGCCAGCAGTATGACGGGACAGGGGTTCAAGACGCAGTATTTT. Full variable domain (outside the CDR3, taken from reference TRBV7-9 and TRBJ2-3): DTGVSQNPRHKITKRGQNVTFRCDPISEHNRLYWYRQTLGQGPEFLTYFQNEAQLEKSRLLSDRFSAERPKGSFSTLEIQRTEQGDSAMYLCASSMTGQGFKTQYFGPGTRLTVL.

The J gene is TRBJ2-7, the V gene TRBV5-8, with 9 bases fitting TRBD1. Germline-derived CDR1 and CDR2 are SGHTS and YDEGEE. The ends lost 2 bases at V and 5 bases at J; junction bases unmatched: 5. This CDR3 comprises 14 residues. The chain's CDR3 is CASSFGQGKNEQYF. CDR3 in DNA: TGTGCCAGCAGCTTCGGACAGGGGAAGAACGAGCAGTACTTC.

The rearrangement joins TRBV5-1 to TRBJ1-4; the match to TRBD1 covers 12 bases. Germline V CDR1 and CDR2: SGHRS, YFSETQ. After removal of 0 bases from V and 6 bases from J, the junction contained 3 bases not matched to a gene. This CDR3 has 16 residues. The CDR3 DNA reads TGCGCCAGCAGCTTGGGGGACAGGGGGCTCGATGAAAAACTGTTTTTT. This sequence encodes CASSLGDRGLDEKLFF.

The V call is TRBV28, the J call TRBJ2-3; 7 bases fit TRBD2. Germline lookup yields CDR1 MDHEN and CDR2 SYDVKM. After removal of 6 bases from V and 2 bases from J, the junction contained 5 bases not matched to a gene. The CDR3 contains 14 residues. The CDR3 loop reads CASSPGGPTDTQYF. CDR3 nucleotide sequence: TGTGCCAGCAGCCCGGGGGGTCCCACAGATACGCAGTATTTT.

The chain uses TRBV10-3 and TRBJ1-3; D might be TRBD1 (6 bases). The germline gives CDR1 ENHRY, CDR2 SYGVKD. This CDR3 is built from 13 residues. V lost 8 bases to trimming and J lost 3 bases, with 11 bases between them. CDR3 DNA: TGTGCCATCGGGGGCAGCATTGGAAACACCATATATTTT. It yields the protein CAIGGSIGNTIYF.

This rearrangement joins TRBV5-1 to TRBJ2-3; no firm D call. The V gene lost 5 bases and the J gene lost 2 bases, with 3 bases spanning the gap. The CDR3 is made up of 11 amino acids. The germline V gene has CDR1 SGHRS and CDR2 YFSETQ. CDR3 DNA sequence: TGCGCCAGCAGAGCCACAGATACGCAGTATTTT. Protein product: CASRATDTQYF.